Given below is one TCR beta chain in context. When the RNA was reverse transcribed, random hexamers were used with an input of about 0.5 to 1 ug. TCRdb redid the calling of the immunoSEQ multiplex PCR reads with MiXCR, one entry per CDR3 protein. The sample has 110,000 or so distinct CDR3 sequences, about 96% seen once. This specimen belongs to a study of CD8 T cells in Susac syndrome. The CDR3 consists of 12 residues. Germline assignment: CDR1 SQVTM and CDR2 ANQGSEA. Trimming pared 4 bases from V and 3 bases from J, leaving 6 bases between. Negative isolation was applied to CD8+ and CD4+ T cells, and FACS enrichment was applied to TEMRA cells.

Sequenced input: CD4+ T cells from PBMCs. This TCR was recovered from a human donor in good health. The rearrangement joins TRBV29-1 to TRBJ1-4; D remains ambiguous. In DNA form, the CDR3 reads TGCAGCGTTGGGTGGGCTAATGAAAAACTGTTTTTT. Translated, it gives CSVGWANEKLFF. Complete variable domain (other parts from reference TRBV29-1 and TRBJ1-4): SAVISQKPSRDICQRGTSLTIQCQVDSQVTMMFWYRQQPGQSLTLIATANQGSEATYESGFVIDKFPISRPNLTFSTLTVSNMSPEDSSIYLCSVGWANEKLFFGSGTQLSVL.